This is a list of T cell receptor beta chains from one sample in a study of T cell repertoires in cytomegalovirus infection. TCRdb analysed the reads with MiXCR anew, one entry per CDR3 protein. The table records approximately 500,000 distinct CDR3 sequences, about 11% of them present only once. The sequenced sample consisted of PBMCs. These receptors originate from a human donor in good health (CMV status not recorded). Some clones in this sample may be carry-over from other donors' samples. CDR3s include the opening cysteine and the closing phenylalanine or tryptophan. The D gene is left open where the match is weak. Only some rows state a clone size, as once, few, many or a class for expanded clones.

d_call j_call clone_size v_call cdr3_nt cdr3_aa
TRBD1 TRBJ1-2 NA TRBV27 TGTGCCAGCAGTCCTTACAGGGGTGAATATGGCTACACCTTC CASSPYRGEYGYTF
TRBD2 TRBJ2-1 many TRBV11-2 TGTGCCAGCAGCCTGTGGCAGCGGGGGGAGGTGCAGTTCTTC CASSLWQRGEVQFF
TRBD2 TRBJ2-7 many TRBV3-1 TGTGCCAGCAGATCTACTAGCGGTAGCTCCTACGAGCAGTACTTC CASRSTSGSSYEQYF
NA TRBJ2-1 many TRBV5-6 TGTGCCAGCAGCTTGGACTACAATGAGCAGTTCTTC CASSLDYNEQFF
NA TRBJ2-7 NA TRBV15 TGTGCCACCAGCAGAGGGAGAGACAACGAGCAGTACTTC CATSRGRDNEQYF
NA TRBJ2-2 many TRBV12-3/TRBV12-4 TGTGCCAGCAGTTGGCTTCTGAACACCGGGGAGCTGTTTTTT CASSWLLNTGELFF
NA TRBJ2-5 many TRBV7-2 TGTGCCAGCAACGGAGGAGGACAAGAGACCCAGTACTTC CASNGGGQETQYF
NA TRBJ1-4 many TRBV7-9 TGTGCCAGCAGCTTTTTCGGTGAAAAACTGTTTTTT CASSFFGEKLFF
NA TRBJ1-2 many TRBV2 TGTGCCAGCAGTGAAGGACAGTACTATGGCTACACCTTC CASSEGQYYGYTF
NA TRBJ2-1 many TRBV12-3/TRBV12-4 TGTGCCAGCAGTATGTTGGACGACCAGTTCTTC CASSMLDDQFF
NA TRBJ1-5 few TRBV28 TGTGCCAGCACCTCGGCCGGGACCCTAGAGGGGGTTCAGCCCCAGCATTTT CASTSAGTLEGVQPQHF
TRBD2 TRBJ2-1 many TRBV5-1 TGCGCCAGCAGCTTGGCCGGACGGGGGGGCAACAATGAGCAGTTCTTC CASSLAGRGGNNEQFF
NA TRBJ2-6 NA TRBV19 TGTGCCACCCGGGACAACCTCTTAGGGGGGGCCAACGTCCTGACTTTC CATRDNLLGGANVLTF
NA TRBJ1-5 many TRBV12-3/TRBV12-4 TGTGCCAGCAGTGTAACAGGGAATCAGCCCCAGCATTTT CASSVTGNQPQHF
NA TRBJ2-4 many TRBV2 TGTGCCAGCAGTGATCGCAGTTTAGCCAAAAACATTCAGTACTTC CASSDRSLAKNIQYF
NA TRBJ2-1 many TRBV7-6 TGTGCCAGCAGCCTCCCCGGGCGCAACAATGAGCAGTTCTTC CASSLPGRNNEQFF
NA TRBJ1-2 many TRBV28 TGTGCCAGCAGTTTATACCGGGACGCTAACTATGGCTACACCTTC CASSLYRDANYGYTF
TRBD2 TRBJ2-7 many TRBV11-2 TGTGCCAGCAGCTTGGGACTACTCTACGAGCAGTACTTC CASSLGLLYEQYF
NA TRBJ2-1 many TRBV4-1 TGCGCCAGCAGCCAAGACCCGAGGGAGCAGTTCTTC CASSQDPREQFF
NA TRBJ2-3 many TRBV7-2 TGTGCCAGCAGCCCCGGGAAGTACACAGATACGCAGTATTTT CASSPGKYTDTQYF
TRBD1 TRBJ1-1 NA TRBV7-9 TGTGCCAGCAGCTTAGCCCAAGGACAGGGCCCCATGAACACTGAAGCTTTCTTT CASSLAQGQGPMNTEAFF
TRBD1 TRBJ1-1 many TRBV6-1 TGTGCCAGCACCTTTTCGACCGGGACAGGGCGAGTAAGAACTGAAGCTTTCTTT CASTFSTGTGRVRTEAFF
TRBD1 TRBJ2-7 NA TRBV2 TGTGCCAGCGGGGAGGACAGGGATTCCTCCGAGCAGTACTTC CASGEDRDSSEQYF
TRBD1 TRBJ1-2 many TRBV7-9 TGTGCCAGCAGCCCTGGGGACAGGGGAAACTATGGCTACACCTTC CASSPGDRGNYGYTF
TRBD2 TRBJ2-1 many TRBV19 TGTGCCAGTAGTATGTATGGGACTAGCGGAGTGCCCTACAATGAGCAGTTCTTC CASSMYGTSGVPYNEQFF
NA TRBJ1-5 many TRBV4-2 TGTGCCAGCAGCCCCCTAGGCGTAGGGGGAGGCAATCAGCCCCAGCATTTT CASSPLGVGGGNQPQHF
NA TRBJ2-1 many TRBV14 TGTGCCAGCAGCCAGACTAGTGGCCCAAAAGGAGAGCAGTTCTTC CASSQTSGPKGEQFF
TRBD2 TRBJ2-7 many TRBV12-5 TGTGCTAGTGGTATTAGCGGGAACTACGAGCAGTACTTC CASGISGNYEQYF
NA TRBJ1-4 many TRBV30 TGTGCCTGGAGTGTAAATTACGAAAAACTGTTTTTT CAWSVNYEKLFF
NA TRBJ1-2 many TRBV7-2 TGTGCCAGCAGCTGGGACACGAACTATGGCTACACCTTC CASSWDTNYGYTF
TRBD1 TRBJ1-2 many TRBV29-1 TGCAGCGCCGGAGGGACAGGGGGTCCGGGCACCTTC CSAGGTGGPGTF
TRBD2 TRBJ2-1 many TRBV27 TGTGCCAGTCGTAGCGGGATGGCATCCTACAATGAGCAGTTCTTC CASRSGMASYNEQFF
TRBD2 TRBJ2-3 many TRBV20-1 TGCAGTGCTAGAGTCGGGGGGGCCTCCACAGATACGCAGTATTTT CSARVGGASTDTQYF
TRBD1 TRBJ1-5 NA TRBV12-3/TRBV12-4 TGTGCCAGCAGTAACAGGGGGCAGCCCCAGCATTTT CASSNRGQPQHF
TRBD2 TRBJ2-2 NA TRBV20-1 TGCAGTGCTAGAGGACTAGCGGGAGTAGGAGGGGAGCTGTTTTTT CSARGLAGVGGELFF
NA TRBJ2-5 many TRBV7-6 TGTGCCAGCAGCTTCCGACAGATCAAAGAGACCCAGTACTTC CASSFRQIKETQYF
NA TRBJ2-7 NA TRBV27 TGTGCCAGCAGTCCGCCCGGGATCCGGCCCCACTACGAGCAGTACTTC CASSPPGIRPHYEQYF
NA TRBJ1-1 many TRBV12-5 TGTGCTAGTGGGCCAGGTCGCACTGAAGCTTTCTTT CASGPGRTEAFF
TRBD1 TRBJ1-1 many TRBV6-5 TGTGCCAGCAGTCGACAGGGGGAGGCTTTCTTT CASSRQGEAFF
TRBD2 TRBJ2-1 NA TRBV5-5 TGTGCCAGCAGCTGGGGCCCCAGGACTAGCGGGAGGGCCTTCAACAATGAGCAGTTCTTC CASSWGPRTSGRAFNNEQFF
NA TRBJ1-2 many TRBV2 TGTGCCAGCAGTGAGGAGGGGCGCAACTATGGCTACACCTTC CASSEEGRNYGYTF
NA TRBJ1-6 few TRBV10-3 TGTGCCATCAGTGGAGTGGGCTCTAATTCACCCCTCCACTTT CAISGVGSNSPLHF
TRBD1 TRBJ2-4 NA TRBV9 TGTGCCAGCAGCGGGACAGGAGGAGACATTCAGTACTTC CASSGTGGDIQYF
TRBD2 TRBJ2-1 NA TRBV5-4 TGTGCCAGCAGGTCCAATAGCGGGCCTTACAATGAGCAGTTCTTC CASRSNSGPYNEQFF
NA TRBJ2-7 many TRBV6-6 TGTGCCAGCAGTTACTCGCCGGCAGGGGTTAACGAGCAGTACTTC CASSYSPAGVNEQYF
TRBD1 TRBJ1-1 few TRBV11-2 TGTGCCAGCAGCTCCGATTCGGATTACAGGGGTCATCCTCCGACTGAAGCTTTCTTT CASSSDSDYRGHPPTEAFF
TRBD2 TRBJ2-7 few TRBV2 TGTGCCAGCACCCTGTTAGCGGGGAACTCCTACGAGCAGTACTTC CASTLLAGNSYEQYF
NA TRBJ1-6 many TRBV7-6 TGTGCCAGCAGCTTAGTCGACAGGAGCAATTCACCCCTCCACTTT CASSLVDRSNSPLHF
NA TRBJ1-2 many TRBV12-3/TRBV12-4 TGTGCCAGCAGTTTATCGTCAGGGAGGCATGGCTACACCTTC CASSLSSGRHGYTF
NA TRBJ2-2 NA TRBV6-1 TGTGCCAGCGGGAGGAGAGGGACGACTTTAAACACCGGGGAGCTGTTTTTT CASGRRGTTLNTGELFF
TRBD2 TRBJ2-7 many TRBV29-1 TGCAGCGTTGATGCGACTAGCGGGAGTCGCTACGAGCAGTACTTC CSVDATSGSRYEQYF
NA TRBJ1-3 many TRBV7-6 TGTGCCAGCAGCTTAGGCAGCTCTGGAAACACCATATATTTT CASSLGSSGNTIYF
NA TRBJ1-1 NA TRBV2 TGTGCCAGCCTGCTGGGGGGGCTGAACACTGAAGCTTTCTTT CASLLGGLNTEAFF
NA TRBJ1-5 many TRBV7-8 TGTGCCAGCAGCCGACCAGGGGTTCAGCCCCAGCATTTT CASSRPGVQPQHF
NA TRBJ1-2 NA TRBV3-1 TGTGCCAGCAGCACCCGGGACGGACCCTATGGCTACACCTTC CASSTRDGPYGYTF
NA TRBJ1-2 many TRBV29-1 TGCAGCGTTGATTTGGAGTCTAACTATGGCTACACCTTC CSVDLESNYGYTF
NA TRBJ2-1 many TRBV7-3 TGTGCCAGCAGCTTGGGTCGAGAAGGGCAGTTCTTC CASSLGREGQFF
NA TRBJ2-5 few TRBV29-1 TGCAGCGCCCGACAGACCCGGCGGGAGACCCAGTACTTC CSARQTRRETQYF
NA TRBJ2-2 few TRBV5-1 TGCGCCAGCAGAATCATATGGGCGGCCGGGGAGCTGTTTTTT CASRIIWAAGELFF